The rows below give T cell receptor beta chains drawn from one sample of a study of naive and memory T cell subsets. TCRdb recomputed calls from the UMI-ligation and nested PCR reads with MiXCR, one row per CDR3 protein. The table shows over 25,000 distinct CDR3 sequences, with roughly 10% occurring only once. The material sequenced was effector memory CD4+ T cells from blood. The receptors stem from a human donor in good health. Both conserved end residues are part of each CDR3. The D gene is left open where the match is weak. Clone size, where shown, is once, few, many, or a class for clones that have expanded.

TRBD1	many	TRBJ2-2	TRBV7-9	CAVGQGATGELFF	TGTGCCGTAGGACAGGGGGCAACCGGGGAGCTGTTTTTT
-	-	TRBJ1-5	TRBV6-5	CASARGSNQPQHF	TGTGCCAGCGCCCGGGGTAGCAATCAGCCCCAGCATTTT
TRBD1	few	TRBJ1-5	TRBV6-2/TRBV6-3	CASRTGGQPQHF	TGTGCCAGCAGGACAGGGGGTCAGCCCCAGCATTTT
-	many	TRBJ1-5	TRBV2	CASSQRDISNQPQHF	TGTGCCAGCAGTCAAAGGGACATTAGCAATCAGCCCCAGCATTTT
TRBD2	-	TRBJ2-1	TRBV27	CASSLGYWSSGSEQFF	TGTGCCAGCAGCCTCGGATATTGGTCTAGCGGCTCAGAGCAGTTCTTC
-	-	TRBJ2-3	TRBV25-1	CASSGSDGGGPSTDTQYF	TGTGCCAGCAGTGGAAGCGATGGAGGGGGACCTAGCACAGATACGCAGTATTTT
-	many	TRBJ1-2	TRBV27	CASSLEGIYGYTF	TGTGCCAGCAGTTTAGAGGGCATCTATGGCTACACCTTC
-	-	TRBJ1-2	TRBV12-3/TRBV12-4	CASSAETELYGYTF	TGTGCCAGCAGTGCGGAGACAGAGCTCTATGGCTACACCTTC
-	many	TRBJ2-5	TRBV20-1	CSASPVAGSLQETQYF	TGCAGTGCTAGTCCGGTCGCGGGCAGCCTTCAAGAGACCCAGTACTTC
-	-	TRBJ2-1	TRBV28	CASSTPSPKNEQFF	TGTGCCAGCAGTACACCCTCCCCGAAAAATGAGCAGTTCTTC
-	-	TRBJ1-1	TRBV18	CASSAGTRRNTEAFF	TGTGCCAGCTCCGCGGGGACACGCCGCAACACTGAAGCTTTCTTT
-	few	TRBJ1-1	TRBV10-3	CAISDNVNTEAFF	TGTGCCATCAGTGATAACGTGAACACTGAAGCTTTCTTT
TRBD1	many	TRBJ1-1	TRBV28	CASRKDRVREAFF	TGTGCCAGCAGAAAAGACAGGGTACGTGAAGCTTTCTTT
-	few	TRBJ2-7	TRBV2	CASSEARREQYF	TGTGCCAGCAGTGAAGCCCGGAGGGAGCAGTACTTC
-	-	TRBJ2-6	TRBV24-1	CATSDPGPGGGPGANVLTF	TGTGCCACCAGTGATCCCGGCCCGGGGGGCGGGCCTGGGGCCAACGTCCTGACTTTC
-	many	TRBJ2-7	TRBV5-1	CASSLTGSRLPYEQYF	TGCGCCAGCAGCTTGACGGGGAGTAGGCTTCCGTACGAGCAGTACTTC
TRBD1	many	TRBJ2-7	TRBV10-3	CAISESQWDRANYEQYF	TGTGCCATCAGTGAGTCGCAATGGGACAGGGCGAACTACGAGCAGTACTTC
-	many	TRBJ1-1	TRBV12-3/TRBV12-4	CASSSSKTGGTEAFF	-
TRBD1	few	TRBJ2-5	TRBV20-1	CSVRDRVGETQYF	TGCAGTGTCCGGGACAGGGTGGGTGAGACCCAGTACTTC
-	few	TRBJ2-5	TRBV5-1	CASSWAPRTQETQYF	TGCGCCAGCAGCTGGGCCCCCCGGACCCAAGAGACCCAGTACTTC
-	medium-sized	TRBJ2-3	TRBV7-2	CASSLDSGRSGTQYF	TGTGCCAGCAGCCTTGACTCGGGACGCTCGGGTACGCAGTATTTT
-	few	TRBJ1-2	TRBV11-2	CASSRGVSVANYGYTF	TGTGCCAGCAGCAGAGGGGTTTCGGTGGCTAACTATGGCTACACCTTC
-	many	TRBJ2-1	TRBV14	CASSQDGREQFF	TGTGCCAGCAGCCAAGACGGGCGTGAGCAGTTCTTC
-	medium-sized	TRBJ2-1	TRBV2	CASSGDSYNEQFF	TGTGCCAGCAGTGGAGACTCCTACAATGAGCAGTTCTTC
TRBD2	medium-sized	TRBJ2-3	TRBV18	CASSATWTSLGTDTQYF	TGTGCCAGCTCCGCGACCTGGACTAGTTTGGGCACAGATACGCAGTATTTT
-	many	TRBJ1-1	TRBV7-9	CASSSLRDSLGTEAFF	TGTGCCAGCAGCTCCCTCAGGGATTCTCTGGGCACTGAAGCTTTCTTT
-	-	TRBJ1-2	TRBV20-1	CSARGSGNVGYTF	TGCAGTGCTAGAGGGTCGGGGAACGTCGGCTACACCTTC
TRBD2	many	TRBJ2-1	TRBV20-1	CSAKSLQREAGNEQFF	TGCAGTGCTAAAAGTCTCCAGCGGGAAGCTGGAAATGAGCAGTTCTTC
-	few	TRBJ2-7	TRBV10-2	CASASAGVEQYF	TGCGCCAGCGCAAGCGCAGGAGTGGAGCAGTACTTC
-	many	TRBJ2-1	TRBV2	CASSAERTALYNEQFF	TGTGCCAGCAGTGCCGAAAGGACAGCTCTCTACAATGAGCAGTTCTTC
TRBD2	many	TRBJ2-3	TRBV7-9	CASSSGLAGIDTQYF	TGTGCCAGCAGCTCCGGACTAGCGGGGATAGATACGCAGTATTTT
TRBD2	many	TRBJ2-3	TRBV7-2	CASRPAGGPGSDTQYF	TGTGCCAGCAGACCAGCGGGAGGGCCAGGATCAGATACGCAGTATTTT
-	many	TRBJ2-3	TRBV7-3	CASSLSGLTDTQYF	TGTGCCAGCAGCTTAAGCGGGCTCACAGATACGCAGTATTTT
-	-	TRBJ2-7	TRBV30	CAWTADQHYEQYF	TGTGCCTGGACGGCAGACCAACACTACGAGCAGTACTTC
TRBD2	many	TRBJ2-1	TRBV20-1	CSAHPSGRSYNEQFF	TGCAGTGCTCATCCTAGCGGGAGATCGTACAATGAGCAGTTCTTC
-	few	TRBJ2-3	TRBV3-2	CASSQDRAGGTHTDTQYF	TGTGCCAGCAGCCAAGATAGAGCGGGGGGCACCCACACAGATACGCAGTATTTT
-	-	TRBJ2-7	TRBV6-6	CASSQSQAGEQYF	TGTGCCAGCAGCCAGAGCCAGGCCGGCGAGCAGTACTTC
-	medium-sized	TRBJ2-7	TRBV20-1	CSAPRDGAYEQYF	TGCAGTGCGCCGCGGGACGGCGCCTACGAGCAGTACTTC
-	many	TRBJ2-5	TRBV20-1	CSARDGASQETQYF	TGCAGTGCTAGAGATGGCGCTAGCCAAGAGACCCAGTACTTC
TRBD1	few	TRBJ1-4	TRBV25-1	CASSVRDSNEKLFF	TGTGCCAGCAGTGTCCGGGACAGTAATGAAAAACTGTTTTTT
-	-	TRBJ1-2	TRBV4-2	CASSQPPPGGNYGYTF	TGTGCCAGCAGCCAACCCCCGCCCGGAGGTAACTATGGCTACACCTTC
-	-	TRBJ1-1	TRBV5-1	CASSLVAGEGNTEAFF	TGCGCCAGCAGCTTGGTGGCAGGGGAGGGGAACACTGAAGCTTTCTTT
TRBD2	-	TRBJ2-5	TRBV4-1	CASSQTLSGSGGETQYF	TGCGCCAGCAGCCAAACGTTGAGCGGGAGTGGGGGGGAGACCCAGTACTTC
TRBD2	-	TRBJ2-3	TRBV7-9	CASSSPRSSGSRFQRTDTQYF	TGTGCCAGCAGCTCACCCCGGTCTAGCGGGAGTAGATTCCAACGCACAGATACGCAGTATTTT
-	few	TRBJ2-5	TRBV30	CAWSDPTRQETQYF	TGTGCCTGGAGCGATCCGACTAGACAAGAGACCCAGTACTTC
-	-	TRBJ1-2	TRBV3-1	CASSQREGTYGYTF	TGTGCCAGCAGCCAAAGGGAGGGGACTTATGGCTACACCTTC
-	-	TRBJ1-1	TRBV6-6	CASSPRGRTEAFF	TGTGCCAGCAGCCCGCGGGGGCGGACTGAAGCTTTCTTT
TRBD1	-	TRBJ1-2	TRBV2	CASSERQGAGGYTF	TGTGCCAGCAGTGAACGACAGGGGGCCGGTGGCTACACCTTC
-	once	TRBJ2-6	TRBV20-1	CSAPPGSGANVLTF	TGCAGTGCTCCCCCAGGCTCTGGGGCCAACGTCCTGACTTTC
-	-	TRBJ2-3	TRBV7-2	CASGGTDTQYF	TGTGCCAGCGGCGGGACAGATACGCAGTATTTT
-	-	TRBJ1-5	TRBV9	CASSVGDGLGPQHF	TGTGCCAGCAGCGTAGGGGACGGCCTGGGGCCCCAGCATTTT
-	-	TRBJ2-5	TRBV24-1	CATSDFGGNRAREETQYF	TGTGCCACCAGTGATTTCGGCGGGAATAGAGCTCGGGAGGAGACCCAGTACTTC
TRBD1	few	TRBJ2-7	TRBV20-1	CSASRTGSYEQYF	TGCAGTGCTAGTCGGACAGGATCGTACGAGCAGTACTTC
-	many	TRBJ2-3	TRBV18	CASSPAARTDTQYF	TGTGCCAGCTCACCAGCGGCCCGCACAGATACGCAGTATTTT